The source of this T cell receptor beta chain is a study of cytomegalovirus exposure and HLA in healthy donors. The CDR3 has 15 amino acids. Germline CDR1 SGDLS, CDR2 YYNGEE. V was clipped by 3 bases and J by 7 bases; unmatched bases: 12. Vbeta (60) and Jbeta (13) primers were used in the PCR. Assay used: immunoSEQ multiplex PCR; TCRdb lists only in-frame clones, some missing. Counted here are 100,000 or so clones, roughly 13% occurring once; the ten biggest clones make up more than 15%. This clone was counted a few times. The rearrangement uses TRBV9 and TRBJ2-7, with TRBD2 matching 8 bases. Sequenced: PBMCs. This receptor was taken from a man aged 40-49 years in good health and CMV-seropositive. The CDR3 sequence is CASSESGTSPYEQYF. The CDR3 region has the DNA TGTGCCAGCAGCGAGTCCGGGACTAGTCCGTATGAGCAGTACTTC.